The present T cell receptor beta chain was sequenced within a study of molecular identifiers for immune sequencing clone quantification. This clonotype was detected ten times or more. Generation of bulk TCR libraries relied on previously described methods and listed TCR primers. In TCRdb, the PCR reads were re-called with MiXCR into one record per CDR3 protein. Altogether some 320,000 distinct CDR3 sequences are present, 20% to 25% being singletons, with the ten largest covering approximately 0.8%. V dropped 5 bases and J dropped 0 bases, with 10 bases sitting between them. Germline CDR1 SQVTM, CDR2 ANQGSEA. This CDR3 region has 14 residues.

The clonotype comes from a human donor in good health. Some libraries in this study had Jurkat cell RNA spiked in. Sample: naive CD8+ T cells from blood, with Jurkat cell RNA spiked in. The sample's subset: FACS-sorted CD8+CD4-CCR7+CD45RA+ naive T cells. This rearrangement joins TRBV29-1 to TRBJ2-2, with a possible D match to TRBD1 (5 bases). DNA for the CDR3: TGCAGCGTTATGACAGATACGAACACCGGGGAGCTGTTTTTT. This sequence encodes CSVMTDTNTGELFF.